One sample yielded the 18 T cell receptor beta chains listed below, sequenced in a study of identical twins. TCRdb ran MiXCR on the 5' RACE reads and lists one entry per CDR3 protein. The table records about 690,000 distinct CDR3 sequences, 6% to 6.5% of them present only once. Sequencing was done on a sample of naive T cells sorted from blood. The receptors originated from a man between 18 and 29 years old in good health.

The gene calls are TRBV14 and TRBJ1-1, with 7 nucleotides matching TRBD1. J lost 8 bases, V lost 8 bases, and 17 bases had no gene match. The CDR3 totals 15 residues. From germline, CDR1 is SGHDN and CDR2 FVKESK. CDR3 bases: TGTGCCAGCCAAAGCTCGGGACAGCCCAACCCCGAAGCTTTCTTT. It encodes CASQSSGQPNPEAFF.

This clonotype was detected only a few times. The chain is built from TRBV11-2 and TRBJ1-2, with TRBD1 matching 7 bases. The trim removed 0 bases at V and 4 bases at J, leaving 5 bases unmatched. CDR3 length: 15 amino acids. Germline V gene data show CDR1 as SGHAT and CDR2 as FQNNGV. In DNA form, the CDR3 reads TGTGCCAGCAGCTTAGATGGGGACAGAGGCTATGGCTACACCTTC. The encoded protein is CASSLDGDRGYGYTF.

This clonotype was counted many times. This sequence joins TRBV6-4 and TRBJ2-1; 8 positions match TRBD2. CDR1 is MRHNA, CDR2 SNTAGT, per germline. V lost 3 bases, J lost 6 bases, and 4 bases stayed unmatched. CDR3 length: 14 amino acids. The DNA of the CDR3 is TGTGCCAGCAGTGAAGGACTAGCACCCAATGAGCAGTTCTTC. Translated: CASSEGLAPNEQFF.

This sequence joins TRBV5-1 and TRBJ2-3, with D maybe TRBD2 (5 bases). The length of the CDR3 is 13 residues. V was trimmed by 2 bases and J by 5 bases, leaving 9 bases between them. CDR1 is SGHRS, CDR2 YFSETQ, per germline. The CDR3, as DNA: TGCGCCAGCAGCTTTGCGGGCGAAGATACGCAGTATTTT. Residues: CASSFAGEDTQYF.

The chain couples TRBV14 to TRBJ1-2; D ambiguous. CDR3 length: 13 amino acids. CDR1 is SGHDN and CDR2 is FVKESK in the germline V gene. V gave up 1 base and J gave up 8 bases, with 11 bases separating them. CDR3 bases: TGTGCCAGCAGCCAAGGTGTAGGTGCGGGCTACACCTTC. This gives the protein CASSQGVGAGYTF.

This chain joins TRBV5-1 and TRBJ2-3; 7 bases agree with TRBD1. CDR3 length: 15 residues. Trimming cost V 5 bases and J 2 bases; bases outside gene matches: 8. In germline, CDR1 is SGHRS, CDR2 YFSETQ. This CDR3 is CASRRQGQNTDTQYF. CDR3 bases: TGCGCCAGCAGACGTCAGGGACAGAACACAGATACGCAGTATTTT. The full variable domain, completed using reference TRBV5-1 and TRBJ2-3, is KAGVTQTPRYLIKTRGQQVTLSCSPISGHRSVSWYQQTPGQGLQFLFEYFSETQRNKGNFPGRFSGRQFSNSRSEMNVSTLELGDSALYLCASRRQGQNTDTQYFGPGTRLTVL.

This clonotype was seen ten or more times. The junction departs from germline at one end; a sequencing error may be responsible. The chain links TRBV5-1 to TRBJ2-3, with D hard to call. CDR1 is SGHRS, CDR2 YFSETQ, per germline. CDR3 length equals 11 residues. This CDR3 is CASSITDTQYF. The CDR3 nucleotides read TGTGCCAGCAGCATCACAGATACGCAGTATTTT. Variable domain in full (rest from reference TRBV5-1 and TRBJ2-3): KAGVTQTPRYLIKTRGQQVTLSCSPISGHRSVSWYQQTPGQGLQFLFEYFSETQRNKGNFPGRFSGRQFSNSRSEMNVSTLELGDSALYLCASSITDTQYFGPGTRLTVL.

This clonotype was counted at least ten times. Here the CDR3 DNA reads TGCGCCAGCAGCTCTATGGGACAGGTAGCCAAAAACATTCAGTACTTC. Amino acids: CASSSMGQVAKNIQYF. The rearrangement links TRBV5-1 to TRBJ2-4, with 8 bases fitting TRBD1. The CDR3 is 16 residues long. The trim removed 3 bases at V and 0 bases at J, leaving 5 bases unmatched. Germline CDR1 SGHRS, CDR2 YFSETQ.

This clonotype was seen many times. The gene calls are TRBV10-3 and TRBJ2-7, with 8 bases fitting TRBD2. The V gene end was trimmed by 0 bases and the J gene end by 3 bases; junction bases not matched to a gene: 4. The CDR3 spans 15 residues. The germline CDR1 and CDR2 sequences are ENHRY and SYGVKD. The CDR3 DNA is TGTGCCATCAGTGAGTCGGGCGGGAGGAACTACGAGCAGTACTTC. This translates into CAISESGGRNYEQYF.

This rearrangement joins TRBV9 to TRBJ2-5; possible D gene TRBD1, 6 bases. Trimming cost V 2 bases and J 5 bases, with 13 bases left between them. The CDR3 has 14 residues. Germline CDR1 and CDR2: SGDLS and YYNGEE. Here the CDR3 DNA reads TGTGCCAGCAGCGTCAACACAGGGTCCGAGACCCAGTACTTC. Translation gives CASSVNTGSETQYF.

This clonotype was seen repeatedly, ten times or more. The genes are TRBV20-1 and TRBJ2-1; D gene unclear. This CDR3 comprises 12 residues. Deletions cut 5 bases from V and 10 bases from J, with 15 bases between. Germline V gives CDR1 DFQATT, CDR2 SNEGSKA (reference sequence). Here the CDR3 DNA reads TGCAGTGCTGACTTGAACCGAGCCGAGCAGTTCTTC. It specifies CSADLNRAEQFF.

This clonotype was observed a few times. The rearrangement joins TRBV12-5 to TRBJ2-5; 9 bases are shared with TRBD1. V shed 5 bases and J 5 bases; nucleotides not matched to a gene: 9. The CDR3 runs to 15 residues. Germline CDR1 and CDR2: LGHNT and FRNRAP. CDR3 region: CASGPGQGIGETQYF. The CDR3 coding sequence is TGTGCTAGTGGTCCCGGACAGGGGATCGGGGAGACCCAGTACTTC.

V usage is TRBV5-1 and J usage is TRBJ2-2, with D maybe TRBD2 (6 bases). This CDR3 is built from 14 residues. Trimming took 5 bases from V and 3 from J, leaving 11 bases between them. CDR1 is SGHRS and CDR2 is YFSETQ in the germline V gene. This CDR3 reads CASRRGDDTGELFF. In DNA form, the CDR3 reads TGCGCCAGCAGACGCGGGGACGACACCGGGGAGCTGTTTTTT. Together with reference TRBV5-1 and TRBJ2-2, the CDR3 gives the full variable domain: KAGVTQTPRYLIKTRGQQVTLSCSPISGHRSVSWYQQTPGQGLQFLFEYFSETQRNKGNFPGRFSGRQFSNSRSEMNVSTLELGDSALYLCASRRGDDTGELFFGEGSRLTVL.

This clonotype was counted at least ten times. The J gene is TRBJ1-2, the V gene TRBV4-1; the D is unclear. This CDR3 is built from 14 residues. The germline gives CDR1 MGHRA, CDR2 YSYEKL. Between the trimmed V and J ends, which lost 1 base and 1 base, there was a span of 7 bases. In DNA, the CDR3 is TGCGCCAGCAGCCAAGCCGGGAGTAACTATGGCTACACCTTC. It translates to CASSQAGSNYGYTF.

This clonotype has a count of ten or more. This rearrangement joins TRBV7-3 to TRBJ2-1, with 9 bases lining up with TRBD2. Germline CDR1 reads SGHTA; CDR2 reads FQGTGA. The CDR3 sequence is 14 residues long. Germline trimming cut 4 bases from V and 7 bases from J; bases unmatched to any gene: 5. In DNA form, the CDR3 reads TGTGCCAGCAGCTCGACTAGCGGACGTAATGAGCAGTTCTTC. Protein product: CASSSTSGRNEQFF.

This clonotype was counted at least ten times. As DNA, the CDR3 is TGTGCCAGCAGCTGGAGGGGGCAGGGCGGGGAGCTGTTTTTT. This gives the protein CASSWRGQGGELFF. The rearrangement joins TRBV7-2 to TRBJ2-2, with a weak D call TRBD1 (7 bases). Germline lookup yields CDR1 SGHTA and CDR2 FQGNSA. The CDR3 covers 14 residues. V was clipped by 4 bases and J by 7 bases, with 13 bases between them.

This clonotype has a handful of counts. The junction and the germline gene differ at one end; a read error may be behind it. V usage is TRBV24-1 and J usage is TRBJ2-2, with D tentatively TRBD1 or TRBD2 (5 bases each). Germline V gene lookup returns CDR1 KGHDR and CDR2 SFDVKD. The CDR3 covers 16 residues. CDR3 sequence (DNA): TGTGCCACAAGTGAGGGGCAGGTAGAGAACACCGGGGAGCTGTTTTTT. Its translation: CATSEGQVENTGELFF.

This clonotype was observed at least ten times. V is TRBV5-1 and J is TRBJ2-1, with D perhaps TRBD2 (6 bases). The CDR3 length is 14 residues. Germline loops: CDR1 SGHRS, CDR2 YFSETQ. V gave up 0 bases and J gave up 6 bases, with 10 bases separating them. Here the CDR3 DNA reads TGCGCCAGCAGCTTGGTCGGCGGGACCAATGAGCAGTTCTTC. Translating it yields CASSLVGGTNEQFF. Variable domain in full (rest from reference TRBV5-1 and TRBJ2-1): KAGVTQTPRYLIKTRGQQVTLSCSPISGHRSVSWYQQTPGQGLQFLFEYFSETQRNKGNFPGRFSGRQFSNSRSEMNVSTLELGDSALYLCASSLVGGTNEQFFGPGTRLTVL.